These T cell receptor beta chains were read from a single sample in a study of T-cell reconstitution after alpha-beta-depleted transplantation in children. TCRdb itself ran the PCR reads through MiXCR, one entry per CDR3 protein. The data show hundreds of thousands of distinct CDR3 sequences, about an eighth seen once. Here the sequenced sample was PBMCs, taken before TCRalphabeta/CD19-depleted stem cell transplant. These receptors all stem from a girl aged 2 to 9 with congenital amegakaryocytic thrombocytopenia, due to receive a stem cell transplant. Both conserved end residues are part of each CDR3. Each record gives: D gene, V gene, J gene, CDR3 length, clone size, CDR3 protein, CDR3 DNA. A D gene is named only where the DNA matches it firmly. Where a row states a size, it is once, few, many or the class of an expanded clone; other rows omit it.

-	TRBV28	TRBJ2-7	18	few	CASSFFTQHSPPSYEQYF	TGTGCCAGCAGTTTCTTCACACAGCACAGTCCTCCATCCTACGAGCAGTACTTC
-	TRBV20-1	TRBJ2-1	16	many	CSARRTPLTMSNEQFF	TGCAGTGCTAGACGAACGCCCCTGACAATGAGCAATGAGCAGTTCTTC
TRBD1	TRBV10-3	TRBJ2-7	12	many	CAISTGGYEQYF	TGTGCCATCAGTACAGGGGGCTACGAGCAGTACTTC
-	TRBV5-1	TRBJ1-2	13	-	CASSHPLRDGLTF	TGCGCCAGCAGCCACCCGCTACGTGACGGCCTCACCTTC
-	TRBV21-1	TRBJ1-5	18	few	CASSKGAASIYSNQPQHF	TGTGCCAGCAGCAAAGGGGCCGCTTCAATTTATAGCAATCAGCCCCAGCATTTT
TRBD2	TRBV12-3/TRBV12-4	TRBJ2-3	14	few	CASSPGLAGGMQYF	TGTGCCAGCAGTCCCGGACTAGCGGGAGGGATGCAGTATTTT
-	TRBV20-1	TRBJ2-1	11	many	CSAQGSVEQFF	TGCAGTGCTCAGGGGAGTGTTGAGCAGTTCTTC
-	TRBV5-1	TRBJ1-1	14	many	CASMAGAGYTEAFF	TGCGCCAGCATGGCAGGGGCGGGGTACACTGAAGCTTTCTTT
-	TRBV5-1	TRBJ2-3	16	-	CASSEPRDASTDTQYF	TGCGCCAGCAGCGAACCCCGGGACGCCAGCACAGATACGCAGTATTTT
-	TRBV5-1	TRBJ2-3	14	-	CASSPIGGADTQYF	TGCGCCAGCAGCCCCATAGGGGGGGCTGATACGCAGTATTTT
TRBD2	TRBV14	TRBJ2-1	15	-	CASSLAGGGMNEQFF	TGTGCCAGCAGCCTGGCGGGAGGCGGTATGAATGAGCAGTTCTTC
-	TRBV5-5	TRBJ2-1	15	-	CASSLIFSSYNEQFF	TGTGCCAGCAGCTTAATTTTTAGCTCCTACAATGAGCAGTTCTTC
TRBD1	TRBV5-1	TRBJ1-2	15	-	CASRRTGVESSGYIF	TGCGCCAGCAGGAGGACAGGGGTCGAATCGAGCGGCTACATCTTC
-	TRBV7-2	TRBJ2-7	12	many	CASSFFPYEQYF	TGTGCCAGCAGCTTTTTTCCATACGAGCAGTACTTC
TRBD2	TRBV20-1	TRBJ2-1	13	many	CSARGLAENEQFF	TGCAGTGCTAGGGGACTAGCGGAGAATGAGCAGTTCTTC
TRBD2	TRBV5-1	TRBJ2-1	16	-	CASSLGTSGRNNEQFF	TGCGCCAGCAGCTTGGGGACTAGCGGGAGAAACAATGAGCAGTTCTTC
-	TRBV2	TRBJ2-2	14	few	CASSETAFTGELFF	TGTGCCAGCAGTGAAACTGCTTTCACCGGGGAGCTGTTTTTT
-	TRBV6-1	TRBJ2-5	14	few	CASTFGGNLETQYF	TGTGCCAGCACCTTTGGAGGGAATCTGGAGACCCAGTACTTC
-	TRBV5-1	TRBJ2-2	14	many	CASSLSHDTGELFF	TGCGCCAGCAGCTTGTCTCATGACACCGGGGAGCTGTTTTTT
-	TRBV5-1	TRBJ1-5	17	few	CAPLGPESGYSNQPQHF	TGCGCCCCCCTTGGTCCAGAATCCGGATATAGCAATCAGCCCCAGCATTTT
TRBD1	TRBV5-1	TRBJ2-6	16	many	CASSRDSDSGANVLTF	TGCGCCAGCAGCCGGGACAGCGATTCTGGGGCCAACGTCCTGACTTTC
TRBD1	TRBV12-3/TRBV12-4	TRBJ2-4	14	many	CASISDRGRNIQYF	TGTGCCAGCATTTCGGACAGGGGGAGGAACATTCAGTACTTC
-	TRBV20-1	TRBJ2-7	13	many	CSANGLTVYEQYF	TGCAGTGCTAACGGCCTAACGGTCTACGAGCAGTACTTC
-	TRBV5-1	TRBJ2-3	15	-	CASSTLTSSTDTQYF	TGCGCCAGCAGCACCCTGACAAGTAGCACAGATACGCAGTATTTT
-	TRBV6-1	TRBJ1-1	13	many	CASAIRVNTEAFF	TGTGCCAGCGCTATCAGGGTTAACACTGAAGCTTTCTTT
-	TRBV28	TRBJ1-2	13	many	CASSLDINYGYTF	TGTGCCAGCAGTTTGGACATTAACTATGGCTACACCTTC
-	TRBV30	TRBJ1-1	11	-	CAWSVISEAFF	TGTGCCTGGAGTGTAATATCTGAAGCTTTCTTT
TRBD2	TRBV27	TRBJ2-7	14	few	CASSTTSGSHEQYF	TGTGCCAGCAGTACCACTAGCGGGAGCCACGAGCAGTACTTC
TRBD2	TRBV20-1	TRBJ2-1	15	few	CSASLAGTLDDEQFF	TGCAGTGCTAGCCTAGCGGGAACACTGGACGATGAGCAGTTCTTC
-	TRBV20-1	TRBJ2-7	13	few	CSARDLLAYEQYF	TGCAGTGCTAGAGATCTTCTTGCCTACGAGCAGTACTTC
-	TRBV28	TRBJ1-1	14	few	CASSLTETGTEAFF	TGTGCCAGCAGTTTAACCGAGACGGGCACTGAAGCTTTCTTT
-	TRBV29-1	TRBJ2-1	11	many	CSQLVGHEQFF	TGCAGCCAGCTAGTAGGTCATGAGCAGTTCTTC
-	TRBV28	TRBJ2-3	12	many	CASSFATDTQYF	TGTGCCAGCAGTTTTGCCACAGATACGCAGTATTTT
TRBD2	TRBV10-3	TRBJ2-1	17	few	CAIRAQGAGGLDNEQFF	TGTGCCATCAGGGCCCAAGGGGCGGGAGGTCTCGACAATGAGCAGTTCTTC
TRBD2	TRBV4-1	TRBJ2-7	15	few	CASSQDLSGMGEQYF	TGCGCCAGCAGCCAAGATTTGAGCGGGATGGGAGAGCAGTACTTC
-	TRBV6-1	TRBJ1-1	14	many	CASRSRGMNTEAFF	TGTGCCAGCAGATCTAGGGGGATGAACACTGAAGCTTTCTTT
-	TRBV5-1	TRBJ1-1	15	few	CASSLGIRGNTEAFF	TGCGCCAGCAGCTTGGGGATAAGGGGGAACACTGAAGCTTTCTTT
-	TRBV27	TRBJ2-7	17	-	CASRRAPRILASYEQYF	TGTGCCAGCCGGCGGGCCCCCCGGATCCTTGCATCCTACGAGCAGTACTTC
-	TRBV6-1	TRBJ2-2	16	few	CASSPRVGPNTGELFF	TGTGCCAGCAGTCCCCGGGTGGGACCGAACACCGGGGAGCTGTTTTTT
TRBD2	TRBV6-4	TRBJ2-1	14	-	CAGGLANAYNEQFF	TGTGCCGGGGGACTAGCGAACGCCTACAATGAGCAGTTCTTC
-	TRBV12-3/TRBV12-4	TRBJ2-1	15	many	CASSFGGGDYNEQFF	TGTGCCAGCAGTTTCGGTGGCGGGGACTACAATGAGCAGTTCTTC
TRBD2	TRBV12-3/TRBV12-4	TRBJ2-1	18	many	CASRGPFLAGISYNEQFF	TGTGCCAGCAGGGGACCTTTTCTAGCGGGAATCTCCTACAATGAGCAGTTCTTC